A selection of T cell receptor beta chains follows, all from one sample in a study of blood T cell repertoires in COVID-19. Assay used: immunoSEQ multiplex PCR; TCRdb lists only in-frame clones, some missing. The sample lists hundreds of thousands of clones, about nine tenths occurring once. Sequencing input: peripheral blood. Receptors were obtained from a woman aged 50 to 60 who had recovered from COVID-19. Each CDR3 is given with its conserved first and last residue. A D gene is named only where the DNA matches it firmly. Rows give clone size only sometimes, using once, few, many, or a class for an expanded clone.

v_call	clone_size	j_call	d_call	cdr3_nt	cdr3_aa
TRBV4-3	-	TRBJ2-7	TRBD2	TGCGCCAGCAGCCAAGAAGTACCCGGACTAGCGGGGATCTACGAGCAGTACTTC	CASSQEVPGLAGIYEQYF
TRBV30	-	TRBJ2-7	TRBD1	TGTGCCTGGAGTGGGACAGGGGGCGAGCAGTACTTC	CAWSGTGGEQYF
TRBV5-1	-	TRBJ1-6	TRBD1	TGCGCCAGCAGCCTAAACGACAGGGATTCACCCCTCCACTTT	CASSLNDRDSPLHF
TRBV2	-	TRBJ1-1	TRBD1	TGTGCCAGCAGATGGCGAGGGACAGCCAGTTATGAAGCTTTCTTT	CASRWRGTASYEAFF
TRBV19	-	TRBJ2-1	-	TGTGCCAGTAGTATTACCACCAAACAGAATGAGCAGTTCTTC	CASSITTKQNEQFF
TRBV5-6	few	TRBJ2-2	TRBD2	TGTGCCAGCAGCTCTGGACTAGTCACCGGGGAGCTGTTTTTT	CASSSGLVTGELFF
TRBV2	-	TRBJ2-5	-	TGTGCCAGCCAATGGAGGGGAAGGCAAGAGACCCAGTACTTC	CASQWRGRQETQYF
TRBV4-2	-	TRBJ2-7	-	TGTGCCAGCAGCGCAAGCGGCAGCTCCTACGAGCAGTACTTC	CASSASGSSYEQYF
TRBV30	-	TRBJ1-5	TRBD1	TGTGCCTGGAGTAGGGGACAGGGCCAGCCCCAGCATTTT	CAWSRGQGQPQHF
TRBV6-5	-	TRBJ1-5	TRBD1	TGTGCCAGCAGTCCGGACAGGGGAGGTCAGCCCCAGCATTTT	CASSPDRGGQPQHF
TRBV10-3	-	TRBJ1-1	TRBD1	TGTGCCATCAGTGCGGAGGGGACAGGGATGAACACTGAAGCTTTCTTT	CAISAEGTGMNTEAFF
TRBV29-1	-	TRBJ1-1	-	TGCAGCGTTCGGCGGGGGGGAGACACTGAAGCTTTCTTT	CSVRRGGDTEAFF
TRBV2	-	TRBJ1-2	-	TGTGCCAGCAGTGAACCTTCCGAGGTGGAGCAGGGTAGGGTTCATATGGGCTACACCTTC	CASSEPSEVEQGRVHMGYTF
TRBV27	once	TRBJ1-2	TRBD1	TGTGCCAGCAGTCCGGGACAGGGAAACTATGGCTACACCTTC	CASSPGQGNYGYTF
TRBV5-1	once	TRBJ2-3	-	TGCGCCAGCAGATGGCGGGATTCGGATACGCAGTATTTT	CASRWRDSDTQYF
TRBV28	-	TRBJ1-5	-	TGTGCCAGCAGTTTAGGAGGACAGCGCAATCAGCCCCAGCATTTT	CASSLGGQRNQPQHF
TRBV6-2/TRBV6-3	-	TRBJ2-1	-	TGTGCCAGCAGTCTCTCCTACAATGAGCAGTTCTTC	CASSLSYNEQFF
TRBV28	few	TRBJ2-1	TRBD1	TGTGCCAGCAGTTTAGTCTCAGGGGGCGTCAATGAGCAGTTCTTC	CASSLVSGGVNEQFF
TRBV5-8	-	TRBJ2-7	-	TGTGCCAGTGAGGATAGGGGAGGCCCATCCTACGAGCAGTACTTC	CASEDRGGPSYEQYF
TRBV15	-	TRBJ2-5	-	TGTGCCACCAGCAGCCCCTTGAGGACCCAGTACTTC	CATSSPLRTQYF
TRBV30	-	TRBJ1-1	TRBD1	TGTGCCTCCCGACAGAGGGGGCGGAACACTGAAGCTTTCTTT	CASRQRGRNTEAFF
TRBV5-4	-	TRBJ1-2	TRBD1	TGTGCCAGCAGGATGACAGGGGATTATGGCTACACCTTC	CASRMTGDYGYTF